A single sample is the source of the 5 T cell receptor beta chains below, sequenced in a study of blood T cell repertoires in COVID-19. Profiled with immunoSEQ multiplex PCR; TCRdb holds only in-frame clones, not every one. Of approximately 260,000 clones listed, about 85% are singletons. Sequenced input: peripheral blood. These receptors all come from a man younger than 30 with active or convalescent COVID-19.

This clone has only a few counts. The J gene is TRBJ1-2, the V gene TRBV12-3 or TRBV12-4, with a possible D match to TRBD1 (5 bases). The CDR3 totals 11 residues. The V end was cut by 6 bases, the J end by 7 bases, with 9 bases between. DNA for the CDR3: TGTGCCAGCAGCCGACAGACTGGCTACACCTTC. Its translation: CASSRQTGYTF.

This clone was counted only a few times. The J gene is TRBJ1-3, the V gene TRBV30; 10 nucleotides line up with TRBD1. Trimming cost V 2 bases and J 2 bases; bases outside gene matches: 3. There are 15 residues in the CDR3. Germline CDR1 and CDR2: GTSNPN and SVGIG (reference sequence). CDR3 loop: CAWSRDRGPGNTIYF. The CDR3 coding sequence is TGTGCCTGGAGTAGGGACAGGGGCCCTGGAAACACCATATATTTT.

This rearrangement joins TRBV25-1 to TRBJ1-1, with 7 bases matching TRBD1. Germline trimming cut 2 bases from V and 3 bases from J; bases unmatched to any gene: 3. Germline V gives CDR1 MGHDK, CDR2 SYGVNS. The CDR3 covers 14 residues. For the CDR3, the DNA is TGTGCCAGCAGTGAACTGCAGGGGGACACTGAAGCTTTCTTT. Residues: CASSELQGDTEAFF.

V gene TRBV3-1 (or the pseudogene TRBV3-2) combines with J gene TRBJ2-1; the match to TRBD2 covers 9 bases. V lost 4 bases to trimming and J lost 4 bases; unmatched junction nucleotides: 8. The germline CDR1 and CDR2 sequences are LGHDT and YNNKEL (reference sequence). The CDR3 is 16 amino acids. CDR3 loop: CASSRGLAGNYNEQFF. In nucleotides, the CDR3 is TGTGCCAGCAGCCGAGGGCTAGCGGGAAATTACAATGAGCAGTTCTTC.

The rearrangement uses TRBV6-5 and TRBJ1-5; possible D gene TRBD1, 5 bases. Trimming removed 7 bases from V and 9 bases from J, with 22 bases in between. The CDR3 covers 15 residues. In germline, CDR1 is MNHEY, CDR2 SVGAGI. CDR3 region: CASIPTPGTVGPQHF. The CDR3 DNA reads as TGTGCCAGCATCCCAACGCCCGGGACTGTCGGGCCCCAGCATTTT.